The 5 T cell receptor beta chains below all came from one sample that was sequenced in a study of T cells in Graves' hyperthyroidism and ophthalmopathy. TCR beta CDR3 regions were amplified from RNA. The study used the HTBI primer set for a first-round RT-PCR of the TCR CDR3. TCRdb re-derived calls from the multiplex PCR reads in MiXCR, one entry per CDR3 protein. The table has 250,000 to 350,000 distinct CDR3 sequences, about 15% seen once. The sample taken for sequencing was blood. These receptors all stem from a man under 40 with Graves' hyperthyroidism.

The rearrangement joins TRBV11-2 to TRBJ2-3; D might be TRBD2 (6 bases). The CDR3 length is 16 residues. Trimming pared 2 bases from V and 4 bases from J, leaving 16 bases between. Germline V gene sequence: CDR1 SGHAT, CDR2 FQNNGV. CDR3 region: CASSLSFKGRSDTQYF. The DNA for the CDR3 is TGTGCCAGCAGCTTAAGCTTTAAGGGGAGGTCAGATACGCAGTATTTT.

This clonotype was seen ten or more times. V usage is TRBV20-1 and J usage is TRBJ2-7; D might be TRBD1 or TRBD2, each matching 6 bases. CDR3 length equals 15 residues. In germline, CDR1 is DFQATT, CDR2 SNEGSKA (reference sequence). V was clipped by 3 bases and J by 3 bases, with 18 bases between them. CDR3 protein: CSASKVGAGGYEQYF. In DNA, the CDR3 is TGCAGTGCTAGTAAGGTGGGGGCCGGGGGCTACGAGCAGTACTTC.

This clonotype occurred a few times. The chain carries TRBV6-2 or TRBV6-3 and TRBJ2-1; TRBD2 matches 11 bases. The CDR3 has 16 amino acids. Germline V gives CDR1 MNHEY, CDR2 SVGEGT. V gave up 5 bases and J gave up 8 bases; unmatched junction bases: 11. The CDR3 DNA follows: TGTGCCAGCAGTGGCATAGCGGGAGGGAGTAGGGATGAGCAGTTCTTC. Protein product: CASSGIAGGSRDEQFF.

The V and J genes are TRBV16 and TRBJ2-1; perhaps TRBD2 as D (5 bases). V was pared by 1 base and J by 6 bases, with 10 bases between. The CDR3 spans 14 residues. Germline V lookup: CDR1 KGHSY, CDR2 FQNENV. The CDR3 region is CASSQFEGLNEQFF. The CDR3 DNA reads as TGTGCCAGCAGCCAATTCGAAGGACTCAATGAGCAGTTCTTC.

This clonotype was detected only a few times. This rearrangement joins TRBV7-2 to TRBJ2-3; D gene uncertain. The CDR3 runs 14 residues. V dropped 1 base and J dropped 2 bases, with 7 bases sitting between them. CDR1 is SGHTA, CDR2 FQGNSA, per germline. CDR3 region: CASSLETITDTQYF. DNA for the CDR3: TGTGCCAGCAGCTTAGAAACGATCACAGATACGCAGTATTTT. Supplemented by reference TRBV7-2 and TRBJ2-3, the full variable domain reads GAGVSQSPSNKVTEKGKDVELRCDPISGHTALYWYRQSLGQGLEFLIYFQGNSAPDKSGLPSDRFSAERTGGSVSTLTIQRTQQEDSAVYLCASSLETITDTQYFGPGTRLTVL.